This is a list of T cell receptor beta chains from one sample in a study of cytomegalovirus exposure and HLA in healthy donors. Sequencing used immunoSEQ multiplex PCR; TCRdb keeps in-frame clones, though not all of them. The repertoire consists of about 140,000 clones, with 84% occurring once and the leading ten covering almost 1.5%. The sample was PBMCs. The receptors were gathered from a woman aged 25 to 39 in good health and CMV-seronegative. Each CDR3 is given with its conserved first and last residue. Fields, in order: V gene, J gene, D gene, clone size, CDR3 DNA, CDR3 protein. A D gene is named only where the DNA matches it firmly. Where a row states a size, it is once, few, many or the class of an expanded clone; other rows omit it.

TRBV19,TRBJ2-6,NA,NA,TGTGCCAGTAGTATTAACAGCCACTCTGGGGCCAACGTCCTGACTTTC,CASSINSHSGANVLTF
TRBV23-1,TRBJ2-6,NA,few,TGCGCCAGCAGTCAATCCGTGGGGGCACATTCCTCTGGGGCCAACGTCCTGACTTTC,CASSQSVGAHSSGANVLTF
TRBV29-1,TRBJ2-7,TRBD1,NA,TGCAGCGTTGGAGACAGGGTCCACGAGCAGTACTTC,CSVGDRVHEQYF
TRBV7-2,TRBJ2-1,TRBD2,NA,TGTGCCAGCAGCTTAAGTACCAGCGGGAGCTACAATGAGCAGTTCTTC,CASSLSTSGSYNEQFF
TRBV10-3,TRBJ2-3,NA,NA,TGTGCCTCCAGCGGAGGTACGCAGTATTTT,CASSGGTQYF
TRBV10-3,TRBJ2-3,NA,NA,TGTGCCATCAGTGAATCGGGGGGCGCGGGCACAGATACGCAGTATTTT,CAISESGGAGTDTQYF
TRBV7-9,TRBJ1-2,NA,NA,TGTGCCAGCAGATCGCGGCTTATTGGCTACACCTTC,CASRSRLIGYTF
TRBV4-1,TRBJ1-1,NA,few,TGCGCCAGCAGCCGCGAAGAGGTGAACACTGAAGCTTTCTTT,CASSREEVNTEAFF
TRBV1,TRBJ2-5,NA,NA,TGCACCAGCAGCCAAGATGGGGTCAGACAGACTAGCGGGGGGGCCTTGAAGACCCAGTACTTC,CTSSQDGVRQTSGGALKTQYF
TRBV4-1,TRBJ2-5,NA,NA,TGCGCCAGCAGCCAAGATTCGGGGAGAATAGTAGAGACCCAGTACTTC,CASSQDSGRIVETQYF
TRBV25-1,TRBJ2-3,NA,NA,TGTGCCAGCAGTGACGCCGGGACACCTTCTGGTACGCAGTATTTT,CASSDAGTPSGTQYF
TRBV6-5,TRBJ2-7,TRBD2,NA,TGTGCCAGCAGTTACTCTAGCGGGGAGTCCTACGAGCAGTACTTC,CASSYSSGESYEQYF
TRBV27,TRBJ1-1,TRBD1,NA,TGTGCCAGCAGTCCTCGGACAGGGGCCCGAGGCACTGAAGCTTTCTTT,CASSPRTGARGTEAFF
TRBV7-9,TRBJ2-1,NA,once,TGTGCCAGCAGCCCATGGACACTCATGAGCTACAATGAGCAGTTCTTC,CASSPWTLMSYNEQFF
TRBV5-4,TRBJ2-1,TRBD1,NA,TGTGCCAGCGCCCGGGACAGGAACAATGAGCAGTTCTTC,CASARDRNNEQFF
TRBV19,TRBJ1-2,NA,once,TGTGCCAGTAGTATAGGACCGGAGGACTATGGCTACACCTTC,CASSIGPEDYGYTF
TRBV18,TRBJ2-1,NA,NA,TGTGCCAGCTCACGCGGGGCCAGCTCCTACAATGAGCAGTTCTTC,CASSRGASSYNEQFF
TRBV11-2,TRBJ2-3,TRBD1,NA,TGTGCCAGCAGTGCGACACCGGGACAGCCTCTCACAGATACGCAGTATTTT,CASSATPGQPLTDTQYF
TRBV12-5,TRBJ1-2,NA,NA,TGTGCTAGTGGCTTAGCAGGGTTGGGGTCGTTAGGCTACACCTTC,CASGLAGLGSLGYTF
TRBV2,TRBJ2-3,NA,NA,TGTGCCACCCTCAGTGCGGTCCTAAACACAGATACGCAGTATTTT,CATLSAVLNTDTQYF
TRBV4-1,TRBJ2-5,NA,NA,TGCGCCAGCAGCCAAGCTAGGCCAGAAGAGACCCAGTACTTC,CASSQARPEETQYF
TRBV4-1,TRBJ1-2,TRBD1,NA,TGCGCCAGCAGCCAAGAGGGACAGGGGAGGTCCTATGGCTACACCTTC,CASSQEGQGRSYGYTF
TRBV27,TRBJ1-1,NA,NA,TGTGCCAGCTTCAACCAGGGTTTAAACACTGAAGCTTTCTTT,CASFNQGLNTEAFF
TRBV28,TRBJ2-4,TRBD1,NA,TGTGCCAGCAGTGACAGGGCTCAGCAGTACTTC,CASSDRAQQYF
TRBV5-1,TRBJ2-3,NA,NA,TGCGCCAGCAGCCGGGGGGCCGCAGATACGCAGTATTTT,CASSRGAADTQYF
TRBV28,TRBJ2-1,NA,NA,TGTGCCAGCAGTTTACGTACTGTTGGCTCCTACAATGAGCAGTTCTTC,CASSLRTVGSYNEQFF
TRBV5-4,TRBJ1-2,NA,NA,TGTGCCAGCAGCTTGGGTGGGGGCAGTATGGCCTATGGCTACACCTTC,CASSLGGGSMAYGYTF
TRBV28,TRBJ2-7,TRBD2,NA,TGTGCCAGCACGAACGGGGGGGGAACCAGCTCCTACGAGCAGTACTTC,CASTNGGGTSSYEQYF
TRBV7-2,TRBJ2-3,NA,NA,TGTGCCAGCAGCTTAGGGGGCGGGGACGCTATCACAGATACGCAGTATTTT,CASSLGGGDAITDTQYF
TRBV5-5,TRBJ2-5,NA,NA,TGTGCCAGCAGCTTTTCGGAGACCCAGTACTTC,CASSFSETQYF
TRBV30,TRBJ1-1,TRBD1,NA,TGTGCCTGGAGGAGAAGGGACAGGGGTAACACTGAAGCTTTCTTT,CAWRRRDRGNTEAFF
TRBV5-4,TRBJ2-5,TRBD2,NA,TGTGCCAGCAGCCCCCGAGCGGGGTCCTTCCAAGAGACCCAGTACTTC,CASSPRAGSFQETQYF
TRBV7-2,TRBJ1-6,TRBD1,once,TGTGCCAGCAGCCCCGGGCCGTACCGACAGGGGTATGATAATTCACCCCTCCACTTT,CASSPGPYRQGYDNSPLHF
TRBV5-1,TRBJ2-3,TRBD2,once,TGCGCCAGCAGCTTGGCCGAGCGGGGGCGGTATACGCAGTATTTT,CASSLAERGRYTQYF
TRBV10-2,TRBJ2-7,NA,many,TGCGCCAGCAGTGATACAGGGAGGGCTTTCGAGCAGTACTTC,CASSDTGRAFEQYF
TRBV7-9,TRBJ2-7,NA,NA,TGTGCCAGCAGCTCTTCGGGTCTCTACTACGAGCAGTACTTC,CASSSSGLYYEQYF
TRBV19,TRBJ1-4,NA,once,TGTGCCAGTAGTTTTCTCTACCCTGAAAAACTGTTTTTT,CASSFLYPEKLFF
TRBV5-1,TRBJ2-1,TRBD2,NA,TGCGCCAGCAGCCCAGCGGGGGGGCTATACAATGAGCAGTTCTTC,CASSPAGGLYNEQFF
TRBV10-1,TRBJ2-7,NA,NA,TGCGCCAGCAGGGCCTTGTACTTC,CASRALYF
TRBV19,TRBJ2-7,TRBD1,NA,TGTGCCAGTAGTACCATAGGACAGGCGGCGGTCGACGAGCAGTACTTC,CASSTIGQAAVDEQYF
TRBV27,TRBJ2-7,TRBD2,NA,TGTGCCAGCAGTTTCGGGGGACTATCCTACGAGCAGTACTTC,CASSFGGLSYEQYF
TRBV7-7,TRBJ2-1,TRBD2,NA,TGTGCTAGCAGCTTAAATCTAGCGGGGGGATACAATGAGCAGTTCTTC,CASSLNLAGGYNEQFF
TRBV11-2,TRBJ2-5,TRBD2,NA,TGTGCCAGCAGCTTAGATTATCGACTAGCGGGGGGGGACCAAGAGACCCAGTACTTC,CASSLDYRLAGGDQETQYF
TRBV11-2,TRBJ2-6,TRBD1,NA,TGTGCCAGCAGCGGACAGGGCTCAGGGACTTCTGGGGCCAACGTCCTGACTTTC,CASSGQGSGTSGANVLTF
TRBV5-1,TRBJ2-7,NA,NA,TGCGCCAGCAGCTCCGGGATCGACAACTACGAGCAGTACTTC,CASSSGIDNYEQYF
TRBV9,TRBJ2-3,NA,NA,TGTGCCAGCTCACTATACACAGATACGCAGTATTTT,CASSLYTDTQYF
TRBV28,TRBJ1-2,NA,NA,TGTGCCACCACATTGCAGGGTTTCCCTAACTATGGCTACACCTTC,CATTLQGFPNYGYTF
TRBV30,TRBJ2-2,TRBD2,NA,TGTGCCTGGAGGACTAGCGGGGTGGCCGGGGAGCTGTTTTTT,CAWRTSGVAGELFF